A single sample gave rise to the 18 T cell receptor beta chains below, sequenced in a study of cytomegalovirus exposure and HLA in healthy donors. PCR primers comprised 60 Vbeta and 13 Jbeta primers. Clones were read by immunoSEQ multiplex PCR, and TCRdb kept only the in-frame ones, dropping some. The table lists about 130,000 clones, approximately 81% of them singletons, with under 8.5% in the top ten. Sequenced material: PBMCs. These receptors originate from a male donor in good health and CMV-seronegative.

This chain links TRBV4-3 with TRBJ1-4; D might be TRBD1 (5 bases). The germline V and J ends were trimmed by 0 bases and 7 bases, with 15 bases remaining between them. The germline gives CDR1 LGHNA, CDR2 YSLEER. This CDR3 contains 16 residues. CDR3 residues: CASSQDWAGGFEKLFF. The CDR3 DNA reads TGCGCCAGCAGCCAAGATTGGGCGGGGGGTTTTGAAAAACTGTTTTTT.

The chain recombines TRBV7-2 with TRBJ2-4; 7 bases are a match to TRBD1. CDR1 is SGHTA and CDR2 is FQGNSA in the germline V gene. V was pared by 1 base and J by 4 bases, with 10 bases of the junction left unmatched. The CDR3 has 17 residues. The CDR3 DNA reads TGTGCCAGCAGCTTAGATAGGGGGCAGGGGTTGAAAAACATTCAGTACTTC. The encoded protein is CASSLDRGQGLKNIQYF.

This chain connects TRBV30 to TRBJ2-3, with TRBD2 identical over 13 bases. With 4 bases clipped from V and 2 bases from J, the junction kept 6 bases outside the gene matches. The CDR3 totals 16 residues. Germline V lookup: CDR1 GTSNPN, CDR2 SVGIG (reference sequence). The CDR3 DNA is TGTGCCTGGACATGGGGACTAGCGGGGACCACAGATACGCAGTATTTT. Its translation is CAWTWGLAGTTDTQYF.

The rearrangement uses TRBV19 and TRBJ1-4; 11 nucleotides agree with TRBD1. Losses at the gene ends were 5 bases for V and 6 bases for J; bases not matched to a gene: 5. The length of the CDR3 is 15 residues. Germline CDR1 reads LNHDA; CDR2 reads SQIVND (reference sequence). As DNA, the CDR3 is TGTGCCAGTAGTCCGCGGACAGGGGGCGATGAAAAACTGTTTTTT. It yields the protein CASSPRTGGDEKLFF.

The chain is built from TRBV5-6 and TRBJ2-5; TRBD2 aligns across 7 bases. J gave up 1 base and V 1 base, and 1 base lay outside the gene matches. The CDR3 loop spans 14 amino acids. Germline CDR1 SGHDT, CDR2 YYEEEE. For the CDR3, the DNA is TGTGCCAGCAGCTTGACTAGCGTCCAAGAGACCCAGTACTTC. It encodes CASSLTSVQETQYF.

With respect to this clone: The same CDR3 is also encoded by other DNA sequences in this sample. V usage is TRBV18 and J usage is TRBJ1-5, with a tentative D call TRBD1 (5 bases). CDR3 length: 14 residues. Germline V gene data show CDR1 as KGHSH and CDR2 as LQKENI. Trimming took off 3 bases at V and 4 bases at J, with 10 bases between the two ends. This CDR3 is CASSPGQSNQPQHF. In DNA form, the CDR3 reads TGTGCCAGCTCACCGGGGCAGTCAAATCAGCCCCAGCATTTT.

This clone occurred once. The rearrangement links TRBV29-1 to TRBJ1-2; perhaps TRBD1 as D (6 bases). Germline-derived CDR1 and CDR2 are SQVTM and ANQGSEA. This CDR3 is built from 13 residues. Trimming pared 6 bases from V and 6 bases from J, leaving 17 bases between. CDR3 region: CSVDGQGLNGYTF. CDR3 nucleotide sequence: TGCAGCGTAGATGGGCAGGGGCTAAATGGCTACACCTTC.

The gene calls are TRBV28 and TRBJ2-7, with 14 positions matching TRBD2. Germline CDR1 is MDHEN and CDR2 is SYDVKM. V shed 4 bases, J shed 3 bases, and the junction held 11 bases outside the gene matches. The CDR3 extends over 18 amino acids. DNA for the CDR3: TGTGCCAGCAGTTCAACCGGGACTAGCGGGAGAAAAGGCTACGAGCAGTACTTC. This sequence encodes CASSSTGTSGRKGYEQYF.

The chain employs TRBV13 and TRBJ2-5; 7 positions match TRBD1. TRBJ2-7 matches the DNA end more closely, so the J call is doubtful. Germline V CDR1 and CDR2: PRHDT, FYEKMQ (reference sequence). The CDR3 consists of 17 residues. The CDR3 is CASSNVGIGTATYEQYF. The CDR3 DNA reads TGTGCCAGCAGCAACGTCGGCATAGGGACAGCGACCTACGAGCAGTACTTC.

This clone showed up just once. The V call is TRBV4-2, the J call TRBJ2-7; 8 bases are shared with TRBD1. V dropped 4 bases and J dropped 1; count of bases not matched to a gene: 12. This CDR3 contains 17 residues. CDR1 LGHNA and CDR2 YNFKEQ come from the germline V gene. The CDR3 bases are TGTGCCAGCAGCCCTCATTACCGCCGACAGGGGTCCTACGAGCAGTACTTC. This gives the protein CASSPHYRRQGSYEQYF.

This clone was seen a handful of times. The genes are TRBV4-2 and TRBJ1-1; the D gene is possibly TRBD1 (6 bases). The CDR3 consists of 16 residues. Germline lookup yields CDR1 LGHNA and CDR2 YNFKEQ. V lost 4 bases to trimming and J lost 11 bases, with 26 bases between them. The CDR3 bases are TGTGCCAGCAGCCCAACCCCAGGGCGGGGGCCGAGCGGGGCTTTCTTT. Translating it yields CASSPTPGRGPSGAFF.

This chain joins TRBV5-4 and TRBJ2-5, with D maybe TRBD1 (5 bases). V gave up 0 bases and J gave up 2 bases, with 8 bases separating them. Germline V gene data show CDR1 as SGHNT and CDR2 as YYREEE (reference sequence). The length of the CDR3 is 14 residues. CDR3 loop: CASSLADRQETQYF. The DNA for the CDR3 is TGTGCCAGCAGCTTGGCCGACAGACAAGAGACCCAGTACTTC.

This clone was counted only a few times. The chain uses TRBV14 and TRBJ2-1; D remains unclear. V lost 1 base and J 2 bases, leaving 6 bases between the germline ends. Per the germline V gene, CDR1 is SGHDN and CDR2 is FVKESK. CDR3 length: 14 amino acids. For the CDR3, the DNA is TGTGCCAGCAGCCAAGTTCCCGCCTACAATGAGCAGTTCTTC. This encodes CASSQVPAYNEQFF.

The J gene is TRBJ2-2, the V gene TRBV12-5; TRBD1 agrees at 7 bases. In germline, CDR1 is LGHNT, CDR2 FRNRAP. The CDR3 extends over 14 amino acids. The V and J ends lost 3 bases and 3 bases, in that order; junction bases with no gene match: 1. DNA of the CDR3: TGTGCTAGTGGTTTTACAGGGGACACCGGGGAGCTGTTTTTT. Amino acid sequence: CASGFTGDTGELFF.

The V and J genes are TRBV28 and TRBJ2-6; D is perhaps TRBD1 (5 bases). The ends were cut back, 4 bases at V and 0 bases at J, with 19 bases in the middle. The germline CDR1 and CDR2 sequences are MDHEN and SYDVKM. The CDR3 covers 19 residues. Here the CDR3 reads CASSYPRKGLSSGANVLTF. The CDR3 nucleotides read TGTGCCAGCAGTTACCCGAGAAAGGGGCTTAGCTCTGGGGCCAACGTCCTGACTTTC.

The chain employs TRBV28 and TRBJ2-2, with a weak D call TRBD2 (6 bases). The CDR3 has 16 residues. The germline CDR1 and CDR2 sequences are MDHEN and SYDVKM. The V and J ends lost 7 bases and 1 base respectively, with 16 bases between them. CDR3 loop: CASNPIAERNTGELFF. CDR3 nucleotides: TGTGCCAGCAATCCTATAGCGGAGAGGAACACCGGGGAGCTGTTTTTT.

V usage is TRBV28 and J usage is TRBJ2-1; TRBD2 is a possible D gene (7 bases). The CDR3 is 14 residues long. The germline V and J ends were trimmed by 8 bases and 7 bases, with 18 bases remaining between them. Germline values: CDR1 MDHEN, CDR2 SYDVKM. CDR3 sequence (DNA): TGTGCCAGCTCTATGGGGGGGCTCCGAAATGAGCAGTTCTTC. Protein: CASSMGGLRNEQFF.

The chain is built from TRBV7-2 and TRBJ1-2; D possibly corresponds to TRBD1 (6 bases). Per the germline V gene, CDR1 is SGHTA and CDR2 is FQGNSA. This CDR3 contains 16 residues. With 2 bases removed from V and 2 bases from J, the gap between germline ends came to 15 bases. The CDR3 DNA reads TGTGCCAGCAGCTTATGGGGGGGCGAATCAAACTATGGCTACACCTTC. Protein sequence: CASSLWGGESNYGYTF.